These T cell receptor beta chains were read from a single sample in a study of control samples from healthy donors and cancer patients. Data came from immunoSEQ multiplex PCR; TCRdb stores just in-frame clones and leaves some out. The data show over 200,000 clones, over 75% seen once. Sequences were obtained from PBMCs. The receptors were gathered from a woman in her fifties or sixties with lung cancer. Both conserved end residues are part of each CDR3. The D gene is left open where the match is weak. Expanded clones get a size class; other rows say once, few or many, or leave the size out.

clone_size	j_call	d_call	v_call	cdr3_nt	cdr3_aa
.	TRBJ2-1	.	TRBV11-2	TGTGCCAGCAGCTTAGTATTTGGTATAGGAGGGTTTTACAATGAGCAGTTCTTC	CASSLVFGIGGFYNEQFF
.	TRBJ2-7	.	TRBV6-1	TGTGCCAGCAGTGAAAGGGCGGAGGGACACGAGCAGTACTTC	CASSERAEGHEQYF
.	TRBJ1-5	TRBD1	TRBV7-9	TGTGCCAGCAGCGGGGGACAGGGGGCGAGTCAGCCCCAGCATTTT	CASSGGQGASQPQHF
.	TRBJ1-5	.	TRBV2	TGTGCCAGCAGTGATAGAGGTCAGGGTAATCAGCCCCAGCATTTT	CASSDRGQGNQPQHF
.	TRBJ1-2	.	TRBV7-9	TGTGCCAGCAGCTTAGGAGGGATCAGGATCAATCTTAACTATGGCTACACCTTC	CASSLGGIRINLNYGYTF
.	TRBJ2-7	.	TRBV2	TGTGCCAGCAGAGTTCTAGGGTTAAGTGGGAACGAGCAGTACTTC	CASRVLGLSGNEQYF
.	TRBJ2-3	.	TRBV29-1	TGCAGCGTTGTTAAGGTATCGGGTACAGATACGCAGTATTTT	CSVVKVSGTDTQYF
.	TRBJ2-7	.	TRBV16	TGTGCCAGCAGCCAATCTGAGTACGAGCAGTACTTC	CASSQSEYEQYF
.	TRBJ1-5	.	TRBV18	TGTGCCAGCTCGCCGGGAGCAGATAGCAATCAGCCCCAGCATTTT	CASSPGADSNQPQHF
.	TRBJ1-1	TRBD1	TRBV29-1	TGCAGCGGACAGGGTGGTTGGCGGAACACTGAAGCTTTCTTT	CSGQGGWRNTEAFF
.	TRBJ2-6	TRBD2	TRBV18	TGTGCCAGCTCACCATTACTAGCGGGAGGTGGATCCAACGTCCTGACTTTC	CASSPLLAGGGSNVLTF
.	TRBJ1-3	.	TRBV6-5	TGTGCCAGCAGACGAAAGCCAGGTACTGGAAACACCATATATTTT	CASRRKPGTGNTIYF
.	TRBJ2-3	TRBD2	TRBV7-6	TGTGCCAGCAGCCCGAGTCGTAGCGGGAGGGCAGGCACAGATACGCAGTATTTT	CASSPSRSGRAGTDTQYF
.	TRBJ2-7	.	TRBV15	TGTGCCACCAGCAATGCCGGGGGGCCCAGGGGCGCGGCGAACTACGAGCAGTACTTC	CATSNAGGPRGAANYEQYF
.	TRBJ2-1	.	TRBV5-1	TGCGCCAGCAGCTTGGGAGGGGGGACTTCCTACAATGAGCAGTTCTTC	CASSLGGGTSYNEQFF
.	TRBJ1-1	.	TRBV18	TGTGCCAGCTCACCACCCAGCAACACTGAAGCTTTCTTT	CASSPPSNTEAFF
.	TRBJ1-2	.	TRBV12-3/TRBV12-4	TGTGCCAGCAGTTTAGGGGCAGGGCCGGCCTTC	CASSLGAGPAF
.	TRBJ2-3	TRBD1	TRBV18	TGTGCCAGCTCACGCCGGGACAGAATATTACTTAGCACAGATACGCAGTATTTT	CASSRRDRILLSTDTQYF
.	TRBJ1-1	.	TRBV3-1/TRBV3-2	TGTGCCAGCAGCACGTTGAACACTGAAGCTTTCTTT	CASSTLNTEAFF
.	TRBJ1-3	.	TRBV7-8	TGTGCCAGCAGCTTAGATGCCCGCTCTGGAAACACCATATATTTT	CASSLDARSGNTIYF
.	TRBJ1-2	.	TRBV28	TGTGCCAGCAGTTGGGGAGCCTATGGCTACACCTTC	CASSWGAYGYTF
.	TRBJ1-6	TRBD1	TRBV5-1	TGCGCCAGCAGCAGGACAGGGGATAATTCACCCCTCCACTTT	CASSRTGDNSPLHF
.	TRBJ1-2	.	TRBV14	TGTGCCAGCAGCGGGGGTATCAGGAGGGCTTCTAACTATGGCTACACCTTC	CASSGGIRRASNYGYTF
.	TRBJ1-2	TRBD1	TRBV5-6	TGTGCCAGCAGCTCAGCTCTATCCAGGGGGCTGAACTATGGCTACACCTTC	CASSSALSRGLNYGYTF
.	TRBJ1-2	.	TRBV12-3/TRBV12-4	TGTGCCAGCAGTTTACTGAGAGCGGGTGGCTACACCTTC	CASSLLRAGGYTF
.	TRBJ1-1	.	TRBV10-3	TGTGCCATCAGTGAGTCCGGGGTCCATGAAGCTTTCTTT	CAISESGVHEAFF
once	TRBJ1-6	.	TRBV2	TGTGCCAGCAATCCCATGGACAGTAATTCACCCCTCCACTTT	CASNPMDSNSPLHF
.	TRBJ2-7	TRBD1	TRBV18	TGTGCCAGCTCACCACCCTCGGGACAGGGAACCTACGAGCAGTACTTC	CASSPPSGQGTYEQYF
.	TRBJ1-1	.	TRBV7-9	TGTGCCAGCAGCCAAACGACGGGTATGAACACTGAAGCTTTCTTT	CASSQTTGMNTEAFF
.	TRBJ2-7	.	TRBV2	TGTGCCAGCAGTGTTCTTAGAGGGACCTACGAGCAGTACTTC	CASSVLRGTYEQYF
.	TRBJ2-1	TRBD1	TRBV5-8	TGTGCCAGCAGCTTAAGACCGGGACAGGGAATGAATGAGCAGTTCTTC	CASSLRPGQGMNEQFF
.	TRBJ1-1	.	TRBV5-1	TGCGCCAGCAGCTTGGGGCGGCTTATGAACACTGAAGCTTTCTTT	CASSLGRLMNTEAFF
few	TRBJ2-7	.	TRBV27	TGTGCCAGCAGCCCTGGACAGCTCTACGAGCAGTACTTC	CASSPGQLYEQYF
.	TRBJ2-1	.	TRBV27	TGTGCCAGCGGGGGTTCAGGGGCGGGAGAGTACAATGAGCAGTTCTTC	CASGGSGAGEYNEQFF
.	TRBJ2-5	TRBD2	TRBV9	TGTGCCAGCAGCTCGAAGGGGAGGGGAGAGACCCAGTACTTC	CASSSKGRGETQYF
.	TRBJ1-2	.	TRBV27	TGTGCCAGCAGTTCCTTGGTGCCCGCTTTCTATGGCTACACCTTC	CASSSLVPAFYGYTF
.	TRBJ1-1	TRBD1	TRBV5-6	TGTGCCAGCTCTCTCACGGACAGGGTGGCCGCTGAAGCTTTCTTT	CASSLTDRVAAEAFF
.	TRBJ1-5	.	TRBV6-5	TGTGCCAGCCTCTTTGGGGGCGGCAATCAGCCCCAGCATTTT	CASLFGGGNQPQHF
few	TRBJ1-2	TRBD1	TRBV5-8	TGTGCCAGCAGCGTGGACAGGGCAGGAGGCTACACCTTC	CASSVDRAGGYTF
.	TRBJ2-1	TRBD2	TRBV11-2	TGTGCCAGCGGCGGAGCGGGAGGGAATGAGCAGTTCTTC	CASGGAGGNEQFF
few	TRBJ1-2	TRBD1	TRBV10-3	TGTGCCATCAGCGGGACAGCCCTAGGACGTGGCTACACCTTC	CAISGTALGRGYTF
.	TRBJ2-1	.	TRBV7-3	TGTGCCAGCAGCTTGGGACCGGGGGAGCAGTTCTTC	CASSLGPGEQFF
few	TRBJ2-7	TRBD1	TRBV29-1	TGCAGCGTGGCCGGACAGGGCTACGAGCAGTACTTC	CSVAGQGYEQYF
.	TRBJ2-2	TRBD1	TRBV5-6	TGTGCCAGCAGCTATCCCGGGACAGGGATCAGGACCGGGGAGCTGTTTTTT	CASSYPGTGIRTGELFF
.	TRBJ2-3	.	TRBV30	TGTGCCTGGAGTGACGGGACTACAGATACGCAGTATTTT	CAWSDGTTDTQYF
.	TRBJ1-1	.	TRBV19	TGTGCCAGTAGGACGGGCGGAGGAGTCACTGAAGCTTTCTTT	CASRTGGGVTEAFF